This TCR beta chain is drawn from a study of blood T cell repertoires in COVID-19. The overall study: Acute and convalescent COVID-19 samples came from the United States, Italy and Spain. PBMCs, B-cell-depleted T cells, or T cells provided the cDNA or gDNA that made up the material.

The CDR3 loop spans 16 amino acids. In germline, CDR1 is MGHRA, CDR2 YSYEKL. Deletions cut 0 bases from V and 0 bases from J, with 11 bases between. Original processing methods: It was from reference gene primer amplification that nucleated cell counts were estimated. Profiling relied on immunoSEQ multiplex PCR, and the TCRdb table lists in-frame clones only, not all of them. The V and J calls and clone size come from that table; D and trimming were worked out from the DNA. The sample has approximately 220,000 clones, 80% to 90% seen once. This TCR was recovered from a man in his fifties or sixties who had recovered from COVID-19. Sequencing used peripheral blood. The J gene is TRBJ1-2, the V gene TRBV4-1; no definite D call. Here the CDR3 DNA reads TGCGCCAGCAGCCAAGATTTCCGCTCAGCTAACTATGGCTACACCTTC. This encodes CASSQDFRSANYGYTF.